Each of the 25 T cell receptor beta chains below was sequenced from the same sample in a study of blood T cell repertoires in COVID-19. TCRdb's copy holds only in-frame clones and misses some; the assay was immunoSEQ multiplex PCR. The table has over 450,000 clones, about 88% seen once; the top ten hold around 7.8%. The material sequenced was peripheral blood. The receptors stem from a woman aged 45-59 years with COVID-19, enrolled during active disease.

This chain joins TRBV5-4 and TRBJ2-5; 14 bases fit TRBD2. Losses at the gene ends were 5 bases for V and 5 bases for J; bases not matched to a gene: 8. CDR3 size: 16 residues. CDR1 SGHNT and CDR2 YYREEE come from the germline V gene (reference sequence). CDR3 bases: TGTGCCAGCAGATCAGGACTAGCGGGGGGACTGGAGACCCAGTACTTC. This gives the protein CASRSGLAGGLETQYF.

This chain joins TRBV5-4 and TRBJ2-7, with 7 bases matching TRBD1. Germline assignment: CDR1 SGHNT and CDR2 YYREEE (reference sequence). The CDR3 covers 16 residues. J lost 0 bases, V lost 3 bases, and 9 bases had no gene match. CDR3 residues: CASSSGGTVSSYEQYF. CDR3 DNA sequence: TGTGCCAGCAGCTCCGGTGGGACAGTAAGCTCCTACGAGCAGTACTTC.

The chain recombines TRBV7-3 with TRBJ1-1; D is possibly TRBD1 (6 bases). This CDR3 comprises 15 residues. Germline CDR1 and CDR2: SGHTA and FQGTGA. Trimming cost V 5 bases and J 1 base, with 14 bases left between them. The CDR3 sequence: CASSLGGAQNTEAFF. The CDR3 DNA sequence: TGTGCCAGCAGCCTCGGGGGGGCGCAGAACACTGAAGCTTTCTTT. The variable domain in full, completed from reference TRBV7-3 and TRBJ1-1, reads GAGVSQTPSNKVTEKGKYVELRCDPISGHTALYWYRQSLGQGPEFLIYFQGTGAADDSGLPNDRFFAVRPEGSVSTLKIQRTERGDSAVYLCASSLGGAQNTEAFFGQGTRLTVV.

The gene calls are TRBV2 and TRBJ2-1; no clear D gene. Germline V gene sequence: CDR1 SNHLY, CDR2 FYNNEI. V was pared by 11 bases and J by 6 bases, with 17 bases between. The CDR3 is 13 amino acids. The CDR3 loop is CAVLKRDSNEQFF. The CDR3 DNA reads as TGTGCCGTCCTAAAGCGTGACTCCAATGAGCAGTTCTTC.

The chain combines TRBV11-3 with TRBJ1-1; 7 bases fit TRBD1. The CDR3 runs 14 residues. Germline CDR1 is SGHNT and CDR2 is YENEEA. V lost 5 bases to trimming and J lost 1 base; unmatched junction nucleotides: 4. CDR3 protein: CASSENRGNTEAFF. CDR3 sequence (DNA): TGTGCCAGCAGCGAGAACAGGGGGAACACTGAAGCTTTCTTT.

This clone has only one observation. The chain joins TRBV5-6 to TRBJ1-1; no reliable D call. Germline V gene lookup returns CDR1 SGHDT and CDR2 YYEEEE. This CDR3 region has 14 residues. Between the trimmed V and J ends, which lost 1 base and 1 base, there was a span of 8 bases. The CDR3: CASSLRAGNTEAFF. The CDR3 bases are TGTGCCAGCAGCTTGAGGGCGGGGAACACTGAAGCTTTCTTT.

The V call is TRBV14, the J call TRBJ2-2, with TRBD1 as a possible D gene (5 bases). CDR3 length: 16 amino acids. V lost 0 bases and J lost 0, with 8 bases in between. Looked up from germline, CDR1 is SGHDN and CDR2 is FVKESK. The CDR3 sequence is CASSQEGPANTGELFF. The CDR3 coding sequence is TGTGCCAGCAGCCAAGAGGGGCCAGCGAACACCGGGGAGCTGTTTTTT.

This CDR3 reads CATSDPRDRQETQYF. In DNA, the CDR3 is TGTGCCACCAGTGACCCAAGGGACAGACAAGAGACCCAGTACTTC. The J gene is TRBJ2-5, the V gene TRBV24-1; 7 nucleotides match TRBD1. This CDR3 has 15 amino acids. Germline-derived CDR1 and CDR2 are KGHDR and SFDVKD. V lost 4 bases, J lost 2 bases, and 6 bases stayed unmatched.

The V call is TRBV13, the J call TRBJ2-5; TRBD2 matches at 9 bases. CDR1 PRHDT and CDR2 FYEKMQ come from the germline V gene (reference sequence). The J segment lost 0 bases and the V segment lost 8 bases, leaving 7 bases of the junction unmatched. The CDR3 has 15 residues. CDR3 in amino acids: CASRAGGSYQETQYF. The CDR3 DNA follows: TGTGCCAGCCGAGCGGGGGGATCGTACCAAGAGACCCAGTACTTC.

This chain connects TRBV18 to TRBJ2-4; 7 nucleotides agree with TRBD2. The length of the CDR3 is 17 residues. The V segment lost 3 bases and the J segment 0 bases; nucleotides outside the gene matches: 8. CDR1 is KGHSH and CDR2 is LQKENI in the germline V gene. CDR3 in amino acids: CASSPQGGGGAKNIQYF. The CDR3 bases are TGTGCCAGCTCACCTCAAGGCGGGGGAGGAGCCAAAAACATTCAGTACTTC.

V usage is TRBV29-1 and J usage is TRBJ2-3, with 10 nucleotides matching TRBD1. Germline V CDR1 and CDR2: SQVTM, ANQGSEA. V trimming: 5 bases; J trimming: 0 bases; junction bases outside the gene matches: 2. The CDR3 sequence is 14 residues long. In nucleotides, the CDR3 is TGCAGCGTTTCGGACAGGGGGAGCACAGATACGCAGTATTTT. Protein sequence: CSVSDRGSTDTQYF.

The chain is built from TRBV15 and TRBJ1-5; TRBD1 matches 8 bases. This CDR3 spans 16 amino acids. Germline-derived CDR1 and CDR2 are LNHNV and YYDKDF (reference sequence). Losses at the gene ends were 3 bases for V and 9 bases for J; bases not matched to a gene: 13. CDR3 residues: CATSRKLQGASAPQHF. CDR3 DNA sequence: TGTGCCACCAGCAGGAAGCTCCAGGGGGCGTCCGCGCCCCAGCATTTT.

V gene TRBV2 combines with J gene TRBJ2-1; possibly TRBD1 for D (6 bases). V lost 7 bases and J 7 bases, leaving 11 bases between the germline ends. The germline V gene has CDR1 SNHLY and CDR2 FYNNEI. CDR3 length: 12 amino acids. The CDR3 DNA follows: TGTGCCAGCAAGATCAGGGGAAATGAGCAGTTCTTC. It specifies CASKIRGNEQFF.

The chain is built from TRBV5-1 and TRBJ1-2; tentative D call: TRBD1 (5 bases). Germline V CDR1 and CDR2: SGHRS, YFSETQ. V was pared by 4 bases and J by 0 bases, with 16 bases between. This CDR3 is built from 16 residues. Here the CDR3 reads CASSPGTFEANYGYTF. The CDR3 coding sequence is TGCGCCAGCAGCCCCGGGACTTTCGAAGCTAACTATGGCTACACCTTC. Drawing the rest from reference TRBV5-1 and TRBJ1-2, the complete variable domain is KAGVTQTPRYLIKTRGQQVTLSCSPISGHRSVSWYQQTPGQGLQFLFEYFSETQRNKGNFPGRFSGRQFSNSRSEMNVSTLELGDSALYLCASSPGTFEANYGYTFGSGTRLTVV.

This clone was detected only a few times. The chain uses TRBV4-1 and TRBJ1-5; TRBD1 agrees at 12 bases. Germline loops: CDR1 MGHRA, CDR2 YSYEKL. V dropped 0 bases and J dropped 5; count of bases not matched to a gene: 5. The CDR3 extends over 17 amino acids. The CDR3 region is CASSQDYGTGGDQPQHF. The CDR3 coding sequence is TGCGCCAGCAGCCAAGATTACGGGACAGGGGGCGATCAGCCCCAGCATTTT.

This chain links TRBV6-5 with TRBJ2-1; perhaps TRBD1 as D (5 bases). This CDR3 contains 15 residues. CDR1 and CDR2 from the germline V gene are MNHEY and SVGAGI. V lost 8 bases and J lost 0, with 14 bases in between. The CDR3 DNA reads as TGTGCCAGCTTTGAGATAGGGGCCTCCTACAATGAGCAGTTCTTC. Protein: CASFEIGASYNEQFF.

Concerning this clone itself: Additional DNA sequences in this sample encode the identical CDR3. The chain combines TRBV5-1 with TRBJ2-3; TRBD2 agrees at 12 bases. Trimming removed 0 bases from V and 0 bases from J; junction bases left unmatched: 2. The CDR3 totals 17 residues. Germline assignment: CDR1 SGHRS and CDR2 YFSETQ. CDR3 protein: CASSLGLAGASTDTQYF. CDR3 nucleotides: TGCGCCAGCAGCTTGGGACTAGCGGGGGCCAGCACAGATACGCAGTATTTT.

The chain joins TRBV2 to TRBJ1-5; unclear D gene. Germline values: CDR1 SNHLY, CDR2 FYNNEI. This CDR3 comprises 14 residues. Trimming took 3 bases from V and 3 from J, leaving 9 bases between them. The chain's CDR3 is CASSETDSNQPQHF. In DNA form, the CDR3 reads TGTGCCAGCAGTGAGACGGACTCCAATCAGCCCCAGCATTTT.

The chain combines TRBV5-1 with TRBJ2-7; 7 bases are a match to TRBD2. Germline CDR1 is SGHRS and CDR2 is YFSETQ. After removal of 2 bases from V and 3 bases from J, the junction contained 8 bases not matched to a gene. CDR3 size: 15 residues. The CDR3 coding sequence is TGCGCCAGCAGCTTTGATCTAGCGGTCTACTACGAGCAGTACTTC. This encodes CASSFDLAVYYEQYF.

The rearrangement uses TRBV5-1 and TRBJ1-2; D remains ambiguous. V lost 0 bases to trimming and J lost 3 bases, with 12 bases between them. This CDR3 is built from 15 residues. The germline V gene has CDR1 SGHRS and CDR2 YFSETQ. The CDR3: CASSLDRSSHYGYTF. The CDR3 DNA reads TGCGCCAGCAGCTTGGACCGGTCATCCCACTATGGCTACACCTTC.

The gene calls are TRBV7-9 and TRBJ1-1; TRBD1 agrees at 7 bases. The germline V gene encodes CDR1 SEHNR and CDR2 FQNEAQ (reference sequence). J was trimmed by 4 bases and V by 2 bases; bases with no gene match: 13. The CDR3 spans 17 residues. For the CDR3, the DNA is TGTGCCAGCAGCTTATTACAGGGGAAGATGTGGAGCACTGAAGCTTTCTTT. Its translation is CASSLLQGKMWSTEAFF.

J is TRBJ1-2 and V is TRBV16, with D tentatively TRBD1 (5 bases). CDR1 is KGHSY and CDR2 is FQNENV in the germline V gene. CDR3 length: 14 amino acids. V was shortened by 0 bases and J by 5 bases, with 10 bases between the two germline ends. The CDR3 protein is CASSQSRQGYGYTF. The CDR3 DNA follows: TGTGCCAGCAGCCAATCGCGGCAGGGATATGGCTACACCTTC.

A remark on this clone: The sample has other DNA sequences that encode this CDR3 too. The chain links TRBV30 to TRBJ1-5, with D perhaps TRBD1 (6 bases). The CDR3 runs to 13 residues. Germline V gene sequence: CDR1 GTSNPN, CDR2 SVGIG (reference sequence). Trimming removed 0 bases from V and 6 bases from J, with 9 bases in between. CDR3 bases: TGTGCCTGGAGTGTACAGGGCGGTCAGCCCCAGCATTTT. It codes for CAWSVQGGQPQHF.

This sequence joins TRBV27 and TRBJ1-4; TRBD1 matches at 7 bases. CDR1 and CDR2 from the germline V gene are MNHEY and SMNVEV (reference sequence). This CDR3 region has 14 residues. Losses at the gene ends were 5 bases for V and 2 bases for J; bases not matched to a gene: 2. The CDR3 here is CASSRGQTNEKLFF. The DNA of the CDR3 is TGTGCCAGCAGTCGGGGACAGACTAATGAAAAACTGTTTTTT. Variable domain in full (rest from reference TRBV27 and TRBJ1-4): EAQVTQNPRYLITVTGKKLTVTCSQNMNHEYMSWYRQDPGLGLRQIYYSMNVEVTDKGDVPEGYKVSRKEKRNFPLILESPSPNQTSLYFCASSRGQTNEKLFFGSGTQLSVL.

V usage is TRBV6-1 and J usage is TRBJ2-2; 8 positions match TRBD2. The CDR3 spans 16 residues. V lost 3 bases to trimming and J lost 2 bases; unmatched junction nucleotides: 5. Germline-derived CDR1 and CDR2 are MNHNS and SASEGT. The CDR3 DNA follows: TGTGCCAGCAGTGATGGAGGACTAGCTAACACCGGGGAGCTGTTTTTT. Its protein product is CASSDGGLANTGELFF.